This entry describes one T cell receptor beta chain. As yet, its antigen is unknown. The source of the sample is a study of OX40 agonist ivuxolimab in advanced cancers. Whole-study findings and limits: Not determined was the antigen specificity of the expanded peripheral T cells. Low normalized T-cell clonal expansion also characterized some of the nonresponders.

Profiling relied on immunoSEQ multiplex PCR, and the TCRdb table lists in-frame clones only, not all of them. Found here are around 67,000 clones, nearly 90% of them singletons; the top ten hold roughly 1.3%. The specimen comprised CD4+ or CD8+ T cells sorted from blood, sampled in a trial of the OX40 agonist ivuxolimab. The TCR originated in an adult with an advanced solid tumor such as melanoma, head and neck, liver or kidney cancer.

The CDR3 reads CASSFDTGQNNSPLHF. The CDR3 region has the DNA TGTGCCAGCAGCTTCGACACAGGACAGAATAATTCACCCCTCCACTTT. This chain uses TRBV7-2 with TRBJ1-6; D is perhaps TRBD1 (6 bases). Germline-derived CDR1 and CDR2 are SGHTA and FQGNSA. The V end lost 3 bases, the J end lost 5 bases, and 14 bases lay between the germline ends. The CDR3 covers 16 residues.